The rows below give T cell receptor beta chains drawn from one sample of a study of blood T cells in healthy people across ages. TCRdb itself ran the 5' RACE reads through MiXCR, one entry per CDR3 protein. This sample has roughly 800,000 distinct CDR3 sequences, with approximately 25% found just once. These data also formed part of another study, on T cells of mothers and their children.

Sequences were obtained from blood. All receptors come from a boy aged 5-17 years in good health. Both conserved end residues are part of each CDR3. A D gene is named only where the DNA matches it firmly. The size of a clone is reported for some rows only, either as once, few or many, or as a class for expanded clones.

j_call,v_call,d_call,clone_size,cdr3_aa,cdr3_nt
TRBJ2-1,TRBV5-6,-,few,CASSLDRPYNEQSF,TGTGCCAGCAGCTTGGACAGGCCGTACAATGAGCAGTCCTTC
TRBJ2-7,TRBV7-9,TRBD1,few,CASRATGQGVYEQYF,TGTGCCAGCAGAGCAACGGGACAGGGCGTTTACGAGCAGTACTTC
TRBJ2-5,TRBV18,-,-,CASPPPGETQYF,TGTGCCAGCCCACCACCGGGGGAGACCCAGTACTTC
TRBJ2-1,TRBV5-1,-,-,CASSLAAIYNEQFF,TGCGCCAGCAGTCTGGCCGCCATCTACAATGAGCAGTTCTTC
TRBJ2-3,TRBV7-2,-,few,CASSPGPLDTQYF,TGTGCCAGCAGCCCGGGACCTCTCGATACGCAGTATTTT
TRBJ2-1,TRBV6-2/TRBV6-3,TRBD1,few,CASSQNRGGNEQFF,TGTGCCAGCAGTCAAAACAGGGGCGGCAATGAGCAGTTCTTC
TRBJ1-2,TRBV3-1,-,few,CASSQSRRFGGYTF,TGTGCCAGCAGCCAGTCAAGGAGGTTCGGTGGCTACACCTTC
TRBJ2-5,TRBV13,-,few,CASSLGRRGGGAEETQYF,TGTGCCAGCAGCTTAGGCCGAAGAGGAGGGGGGGCCGAAGAGACCCAGTACTTC
TRBJ2-5,TRBV4-1,-,-,CASSPDDGNQETQYF,TGCGCCAGCAGCCCTGACGACGGGAACCAAGAGACCCAGTACTTC
TRBJ2-1,TRBV4-1,-,few,CASSQAGASNEQFF,TGCGCCAGCAGCCAAGCGGGGGCGTCAAATGAGCAGTTCTTC
TRBJ1-1,TRBV11-1,TRBD1,-,CASSSGQVNTEAFF,TGTGCCAGCAGCTCGGGACAGGTGAACACTGAAGCTTTCTTT
TRBJ2-5,TRBV10-3,TRBD2,few,CAISELWTSGLPAAQYF,TGTGCCATCAGTGAGTTATGGACTAGCGGACTTCCCGCGGCCCAGTACTTC
TRBJ2-1,TRBV24-1,TRBD1,-,CATSDSNPRDRFGVDEQFF,TGTGCCACCAGTGATTCGAACCCGAGGGACAGGTTTGGAGTCGATGAGCAGTTCTTC
TRBJ1-1,TRBV5-1,TRBD1,few,CASSMTGDSTEAFF,TGCGCCAGCAGCATGACAGGGGATAGCACTGAAGCTTTCTTT
TRBJ1-4,TRBV5-5,TRBD1,few,CASSVDRVYEKLFF,TGTGCCAGCAGCGTGGACAGGGTTTATGAAAAACTGTTTTTT
TRBJ1-1,TRBV7-2,-,-,CASSWSPSGTEAFF,TGTGCCAGCAGCTGGTCCCCTTCTGGCACTGAAGCTTTCTTT
TRBJ2-7,TRBV2,-,few,CASSDLVSYEQYF,TGTGCCAGCAGTGATCTGGTCTCCTACGAGCAGTACTTC
TRBJ2-5,TRBV5-6,-,few,CASSLAGTSETQYF,TGTGCCAGCAGCTTGGCAGGGACGTCGGAGACCCAGTACTTC
TRBJ1-1,TRBV7-2,-,-,CASSLDHVGGLGTEAFF,TGTGCCAGCAGCTTAGATCACGTCGGAGGGCTTGGAACTGAAGCTTTCTTT
TRBJ2-1,TRBV3-1,TRBD1,few,CASSLHGQGNEQFF,TGTGCCAGCAGCCTCCACGGACAGGGGAATGAGCAGTTCTTC
TRBJ2-7,TRBV4-1,-,few,CASSQVSWGDSYEQYF,TGCGCCAGCAGCCAGGTCAGTTGGGGCGACTCCTACGAGCAGTACTTC
TRBJ2-4,TRBV7-8,-,few,CASSSYRESEGIQYF,TGTGCCAGCAGCTCTTACAGGGAGTCCGAGGGCATTCAGTACTTC
TRBJ1-6,TRBV11-2,TRBD1,-,CASSPTTGDSPLHF,TGTGCCAGCAGCCCCACGACAGGGGATTCACCCCTCCACTTT
TRBJ2-3,TRBV5-1,-,-,CASSLEFGDTQYF,TGCGCCAGCAGCTTGGAATTTGGAGATACGCAGTATTTT
TRBJ2-7,TRBV20-1,TRBD1,few,CSARGQGEYYEQYF,TGCAGTGCTAGGGGACAGGGCGAATACTACGAGCAGTACTTC
TRBJ2-1,TRBV11-1,-,-,CASSLEGRKQFF,TGTGCCAGCAGCTTAGAGGGGCGGAAGCAGTTCTTC
TRBJ2-3,TRBV7-2,-,few,CASRQGPYTDTQYF,TGTGCCAGCAGGCAGGGCCCCTACACAGATACGCAGTATTTT
TRBJ2-5,TRBV7-2,-,-,CASSTNRETQYF,TGTGCCAGCAGCACTAACCGGGAGACCCAGTACTTC
TRBJ2-1,TRBV27,-,-,CASSLTSVLGNEQFF,TGTGCCAGCAGTTTAACCTCCGTCCTAGGGAATGAGCAGTTCTTC
TRBJ2-1,TRBV20-1,TRBD2,few,CSAGLAGGSEQFF,TGCAGTGCGGGACTAGCGGGGGGAAGTGAGCAGTTCTTC
TRBJ2-1,TRBV6-1,-,few,CASSEMSNNEQFF,TGTGCCAGCAGTGAAATGTCTAACAATGAGCAGTTCTTC
TRBJ1-3,TRBV20-1,TRBD1,-,CSARGGGFIYF,TGCAGTGCTAGAGGAGGGGGCTTCATATATTTT
TRBJ1-1,TRBV6-5,TRBD1,-,CASSINRGEAFF,TGTGCCAGCAGTATAAACAGGGGCGAAGCTTTCTTT
TRBJ2-2,TRBV7-8,TRBD2,-,CASSSGTSTAGELFF,TGTGCCAGCAGCTCCGGGACTAGCACTGCCGGGGAGCTGTTTTTT
TRBJ1-2,TRBV7-2,TRBD1,few,CASSLARGNYGYTF,TGTGCCAGCAGCTTAGCCAGGGGGAACTATGGCTACACCTTC
TRBJ1-4,TRBV20-1,TRBD1,-,CSARGDRPETNEKLFF,TGCAGTGCTAGAGGGGACAGGCCTGAAACTAATGAAAAACTGTTTTTT
TRBJ1-1,TRBV29-1,-,few,CSAGQLNTEAFF,TGCAGCGCTGGACAGTTGAACACTGAAGCTTTCTTT
TRBJ2-3,TRBV4-2,TRBD1,-,CASSQERGQDLIADTQYF,TGTGCCAGCAGCCAAGAGAGGGGACAGGACCTAATCGCAGATACGCAGTATTTT
TRBJ1-2,TRBV9,TRBD1,-,CASSEGQISFGYTF,TGTGCCAGCAGCGAGGGACAGATAAGTTTTGGCTACACCTTC
TRBJ2-1,TRBV4-2,TRBD1,-,CASRIGQGQGHEQFF,TGTGCCAGCAGGATCGGACAGGGCCAGGGCCATGAGCAGTTCTTC
TRBJ2-4,TRBV28,-,few,CASTLTRESLAKNIQYF,TGTGCCAGCACCTTAACCAGGGAGAGTTTGGCCAAAAACATTCAGTACTTC
TRBJ2-3,TRBV24-1,-,-,CATSDSRGHTQYF,TGTGCCACCAGTGATTCGCGGGGACATACGCAGTATTTT
TRBJ1-2,TRBV9,-,many,CASSEGGWGYTF,TGTGCCAGCAGCGAGGGAGGGTGGGGCTACACCTTC
TRBJ1-4,TRBV2,TRBD1,few,CASRQGTEKLFF,TGTGCCAGTCGACAGGGAACTGAAAAACTGTTTTTT
TRBJ2-3,TRBV7-3,-,-,CASRAGTVSTDTQYF,TGTGCCAGCAGGGCCGGGACGGTCAGCACAGATACGCAGTATTTT
TRBJ2-6,TRBV5-1,-,-,CASSLEQAVLTF,TGCGCCAGCAGCTTGGAGCAGGCCGTCCTGACTTTC
TRBJ1-2,TRBV7-9,-,-,CASSLLRTSRNYGYTF,TGTGCCAGCAGCTTATTACGGACCAGTAGAAACTATGGCTACACCTTC
TRBJ2-3,TRBV5-1,-,few,CASSLVGTHTDTQYF,TGCGCCAGCAGCTTGGTGGGCACCCACACAGATACGCAGTATTTT
TRBJ1-2,TRBV29-1,TRBD1,few,CSVEGIQGAYGYTF,TGCAGCGTCGAAGGGATACAGGGGGCGTATGGCTACACCTTC
TRBJ1-3,TRBV20-1,-,-,CSARGQRGNTIYF,TGCAGTGCACGTGGACAGAGAGGAAACACCATATATTTT
TRBJ2-5,TRBV7-2,TRBD2,few,CASSLASLAGGETQYF,TGTGCCAGCAGCTTAGCCTCCCTAGCGGGTGGAGAGACCCAGTACTTC
TRBJ2-3,TRBV6-6,-,-,CASSYSIDTQYF,TGTGCCAGCAGTTACTCGATAGATACGCAGTATTTT
TRBJ2-4,TRBV20-1,-,-,CSAKLLAKNIQYF,TGCAGTGCTAAACTCCTAGCCAAAAACATTCAGTACTTC
TRBJ2-7,TRBV27,TRBD1,few,CASSLSGDSPNAYEQYF,TGTGCCAGCAGTTTATCGGGGGACAGCCCCAACGCCTACGAGCAGTACTTC
TRBJ2-7,TRBV20-1,TRBD2,few,CSARKREGTYEQYF,TGCAGTGCTAGGAAGCGGGAGGGCACCTACGAGCAGTACTTC
TRBJ2-1,TRBV20-1,TRBD2,few,CSASGGGNEQFF,TGCAGTGCTAGCGGGGGGGGGAATGAGCAGTTCTTC
TRBJ2-5,TRBV5-1,-,few,CASSLALVSIQETQYF,TGCGCCAGCAGCTTGGCCTTGGTCAGTATCCAAGAGACCCAGTACTTC
TRBJ2-4,TRBV6-1,TRBD2,few,CASGLAGNIQYF,TGTGCCAGCGGGTTAGCGGGGAACATTCAGTACTTC
TRBJ2-5,TRBV20-1,-,few,CSANQETQYF,TGCAGTGCAAACCAAGAGACCCAGTACTTC